This T cell receptor beta chain was identified in a study of T cells in localized non-small cell lung cancer. Profiled with immunoSEQ multiplex PCR; TCRdb holds only in-frame clones, not every one. The sample carries roughly 21,000 clones, about 81% recorded once. General observations from the study: When the top 100 tumor clones were examined, a median around 58 of them also appeared in the adjacent lung, which was paired and uninvolved. Tumor trailed uninvolved adjacent lung in T cell clonality, which peaked there.

Comment on this clone: As yet, its antigen is unknown.

The germline gives CDR1 SEHNR, CDR2 FQNEAQ (reference sequence). The CDR3 sequence is 14 residues long. Trimming stripped 1 base from V and 3 bases from J, with 9 bases between. The chain recombines TRBV7-9 with TRBJ1-1, with TRBD1 as a possible D gene (5 bases). The receptor's source is a man aged 35-75 years with stage I lung adenocarcinoma. The material sequenced was peripheral blood, taken before any cancer treatment. The CDR3 nucleotides are TGTGCCAGCAGCTTAGTCGGCAGGGACACTGAAGCTTTCTTT. It is translated as CASSLVGRDTEAFF.